This is a list of T cell receptor beta chains from one sample in a study of early T cells in non-severe SARS-CoV-2 infection. TCRdb re-called the 5' RACE reads through MiXCR, storing one row per CDR3 protein. The sample includes 79,000 or so distinct CDR3 sequences, 10% to 15% of them seen just once. Sequenced: whole blood. The receptors come from an adult who was a healthcare worker with PCR-confirmed SARS-CoV-2 infection or an uninfected control (not recorded which). CDR3s include the opening cysteine and the closing phenylalanine or tryptophan. The D gene is left open where the match is weak. Where a row states a size, it is once, few, many or the class of an expanded clone; other rows omit it.

many,TRBV6-5,TRBJ1-5,-,CASSRTGIEPQHF,TGTGCCAGCAGCCGAACTGGGATAGAGCCCCAGCATTTT
-,TRBV29-1,TRBJ1-2,TRBD1,CSVEDQGDIYGYTF,TGCAGCGTTGAAGATCAGGGGGACATCTATGGCTACACCTTC
few,TRBV7-9,TRBJ2-7,-,CASSSLVRAYEQYF,TGTGCCAGCAGCTCCCTCGTGAGGGCCTACGAGCAGTACTTC
many,TRBV2,TRBJ1-1,-,CASREEGLNTEAFF,TGTGCCAGCAGGGAAGAGGGCCTCAACACTGAAGCTTTCTTT
few,TRBV5-1,TRBJ1-1,-,CASKERNTEAFF,TGCGCCAGCAAAGAACGGAACACTGAAGCTTTCTTT
many,TRBV5-1,TRBJ1-1,-,CASSLGPNTEAFF,TGCGCCAGCAGCTTGGGACCGAACACTGAAGCTTTCTTT
many,TRBV2,TRBJ1-1,TRBD1,CASSESGGANTEAFF,TGTGCCAGCAGTGAATCAGGGGGGGCGAACACTGAAGCTTTCTTT
few,TRBV7-9,TRBJ1-4,-,CASSLRQISTNEKLFF,TGTGCCAGCAGCCTCCGACAGATTTCAACTAATGAAAAACTGTTTTTT
many,TRBV21-1,TRBJ2-7,-,CASSPENKRGDFYEQYF,TGTGCCAGCAGCCCTGAAAATAAGCGGGGGGATTTCTACGAGCAGTACTTC
few,TRBV20-1,TRBJ1-2,TRBD1,CSAVGQDRSNYGYTF,TGCAGTGCTGTGGGACAGGATAGGTCGAACTATGGCTACACCTTC
many,TRBV10-2,TRBJ2-7,-,CASAQGPPGGVYEQYF,TGCGCCAGCGCCCAGGGCCCCCCGGGTGGGGTTTACGAGCAGTACTTC
-,TRBV20-1,TRBJ2-1,TRBD2,CSAQGLAGGPWTYNEQFF,TGCAGTGCCCAAGGACTAGCGGGAGGGCCATGGACCTACAATGAGCAGTTCTTC
few,TRBV23-1,TRBJ2-5,-,CASSLDSNQETQYF,TGCGCCAGCTCGTTGGACAGCAACCAAGAGACCCAGTACTTC
few,TRBV4-2,TRBJ2-7,TRBD1,CASSQDLGTGSYEQYF,TGTGCCAGCAGCCAAGATCTGGGGACAGGTTCCTACGAGCAGTACTTC
few,TRBV27,TRBJ2-1,TRBD1,CASSLPRQGVNEQFF,TGTGCCAGCAGTTTACCCAGACAGGGAGTCAATGAGCAGTTCTTC
-,TRBV5-1,TRBJ2-1,-,CASTATRNEQFF,TGCGCCAGCACCGCCACCCGCAATGAGCAGTTCTTC
-,TRBV7-7,TRBJ2-7,-,CASSRGPDYEQYF,TGTGCTAGCAGCCGGGGGCCGGACTACGAGCAGTACTTC
few,TRBV7-6,TRBJ2-3,-,CASSLGGRGDTQYF,TGTGCCAGCAGCTTAGGTGGCAGGGGTGATACGCAGTATTTT
many,TRBV27,TRBJ2-6,-,CASRPTGPWGANVLTF,TGTGCCAGCAGACCAACAGGTCCATGGGGGGCCAACGTCCTGACTTTC
-,TRBV5-6,TRBJ2-3,TRBD2,CASSWLLAGETDTQYF,TGTGCCAGCAGCTGGTTACTAGCGGGAGAGACAGATACGCAGTATTTT
few,TRBV18,TRBJ2-2,-,CASSARETTGELFF,TGTGCCAGCTCAGCCCGGGAGACCACCGGGGAGCTGTTTTTT
-,TRBV11-2,TRBJ2-1,TRBD2,CASSPSSGAYNEQFF,TGTGCCAGCAGCCCATCTAGCGGTGCTTACAATGAGCAGTTCTTC
few,TRBV10-3,TRBJ2-7,-,CAIGTSGEQYF,TGTGCCATCGGAACCTCGGGGGAGCAGTACTTC
many,TRBV18,TRBJ2-4,-,CASSPPSRETKNIQYF,TGTGCCAGCTCACCACCGAGTCGAGAAACCAAAAACATTCAGTACTTC
many,TRBV2,TRBJ2-5,-,CASSEFQETQYF,TGTGCCAGCAGTGAGTTCCAAGAGACCCAGTACTTC
few,TRBV11-2,TRBJ1-1,TRBD1,CASSTTGAGGNTEAFF,TGTGCCAGCAGCACTACAGGGGCCGGGGGGAACACTGAAGCTTTCTTT
many,TRBV18,TRBJ2-5,-,CASSIVAAETQYF,TGTGCCAGCTCGATCGTGGCGGCAGAGACCCAGTACTTC
few,TRBV28,TRBJ2-3,-,CASSRGLPLTDTQYF,TGTGCCAGCAGTCGGGGACTTCCACTCACAGATACGCAGTATTTT
few,TRBV29-1,TRBJ1-2,-,CSAAGGHGYTF,TGCAGCGCAGCCGGGGGCCATGGCTACACCTTC
-,TRBV6-1,TRBJ1-1,-,CATLRQLEAFF,TGTGCCACCCTCAGACAGCTTGAAGCTTTCTTT
-,TRBV29-1,TRBJ2-3,TRBD1,CSASSTGKDTQYF,TGCAGCGCTTCTTCGACAGGGAAAGATACGCAGTATTTT
many,TRBV18,TRBJ1-1,TRBD1,CASSPNRGSTEAFF,TGTGCCAGCTCACCAAACAGGGGATCAACTGAAGCTTTCTTT
few,TRBV9,TRBJ2-2,TRBD2,CASSPSGRTGELFF,TGTGCCAGCAGTCCTAGCGGGAGAACCGGGGAGCTGTTTTTT
many,TRBV20-1,TRBJ2-1,TRBD2,CSANSGEDEQFF,TGCAGTGCCAACAGCGGGGAGGATGAGCAGTTCTTC
few,TRBV11-2,TRBJ2-3,-,CASSFPQRQAPDTQYF,TGTGCCAGCAGCTTCCCCCAGCGCCAGGCTCCGGATACGCAGTATTTT
many,TRBV12-3/TRBV12-4,TRBJ1-1,TRBD1,CASTDRVSLMNTEAFF,TGTGCCAGCACAGACAGGGTGTCTTTAATGAACACTGAAGCTTTCTTT
many,TRBV30,TRBJ1-3,-,CAWILESGNTIYF,TGTGCCTGGATACTAGAGTCTGGAAACACCATATATTTT
many,TRBV5-1,TRBJ2-7,-,CASSFDKTYEQYF,TGCGCCAGCAGCTTTGACAAGACCTACGAGCAGTACTTC
few,TRBV20-1,TRBJ1-4,-,CSASRGAFGEKLFF,TGCAGTGCTTCCCGGGGGGCTTTCGGTGAAAAACTGTTTTTT
few,TRBV28,TRBJ1-1,-,CASRWGAGTEAFF,TGTGCCAGCAGGTGGGGGGCTGGCACTGAAGCTTTCTTT
few,TRBV30,TRBJ2-1,-,CAWSVLSSSAEQFF,TGTGCCTGGAGTGTCCTTTCTAGTTCGGCTGAGCAGTTCTTC
many,TRBV14,TRBJ1-1,-,CASSQDYFWYPPEDTEAFF,TGTGCCAGCAGCCAAGATTATTTCTGGTACCCCCCGGAGGACACTGAAGCTTTCTTT
-,TRBV6-2/TRBV6-3,TRBJ2-2,TRBD2,CASSVPGLAGTNTGELFF,TGTGCCAGCAGTGTTCCGGGACTAGCGGGGACAAACACCGGGGAGCTGTTTTTT
many,TRBV2,TRBJ2-1,TRBD1,CASSYRLGQGKNNEQFF,TGTGCCAGCAGTTACCGACTGGGACAGGGGAAAAACAATGAGCAGTTCTTC
-,TRBV7-6,TRBJ2-1,-,CASSLLASHSYNEQFF,TGTGCCAGCAGCCTCCTGGCGTCGCACTCCTACAATGAGCAGTTCTTC
-,TRBV10-3,TRBJ2-6,TRBD1,CAISDRAGTSGANVLTF,TGTGCCATCAGCGACAGGGCTGGTACCTCTGGGGCCAACGTCCTGACTTTC
-,TRBV4-3,TRBJ2-3,TRBD2,CASSATPTSGRTDPTDTQYF,TGCGCCAGCAGCGCTACCCCGACTAGCGGGAGGACCGACCCCACAGATACGCAGTATTTT
-,TRBV2,TRBJ1-5,-,CASSEDRSGHSNQPQHF,TGTGCCAGCAGTGAAGATCGTTCAGGGCATAGCAATCAGCCCCAGCATTTT
-,TRBV11-3,TRBJ1-1,TRBD1,CASSLEQGTEAFF,TGTGCCAGCAGCTTAGAACAGGGGACTGAAGCTTTCTTT
few,TRBV6-2/TRBV6-3,TRBJ1-1,TRBD1,CASSYSGQGINEAFF,TGTGCCAGCAGTTACTCGGGACAGGGGATCAATGAAGCTTTCTTT
many,TRBV14,TRBJ2-5,-,CASSQDGQTRETQYF,TGTGCCAGCAGCCAAGATGGGCAAACCAGAGAGACCCAGTACTTC
many,TRBV12-5,TRBJ1-2,-,CASGSTPGSPQWGYTF,TGTGCTAGTGGTTCAACTCCGGGGTCCCCCCAGTGGGGCTACACCTTC
-,TRBV25-1,TRBJ2-1,-,CASSVGTTYNEQFF,TGTGCCAGCAGTGTGGGGACCACCTACAATGAGCAGTTCTTC